This TCR beta chain was profiled in a study of T-cell reconstitution after alpha-beta-depleted transplantation in children. Study observations and caveats: Several hundred expanded graft clones reportedly supplied alpha-beta T cells about two months after transplant. Newly produced T cells mostly provided counts and TCRbeta diversity after one year, as hyperexpanded clones declined.

Unique molecular identifiers were used to barcode this TCRbeta library. TCRdb recomputed calls from the PCR reads with MiXCR, one row per CDR3 protein. The table lists some 600,000 distinct CDR3 sequences, approximately 13% of them singletons. As regards this clonotype: What it binds is not known.

Germline values: CDR1 MDHEN, CDR2 SYDVKM. CDR3 length: 15 amino acids. With V trimmed by 5 bases and J by 7 bases, 11 bases remained unmatched. The clonotype was recovered from a male patient younger than 18 who had a stem cell transplant for acute myeloid leukemia, so the T cells may come from the graft donor. The sequencing here drew on PBMCs, mostly from graft donor cells, taken 360 days after TCRalphabeta/CD19-depleted stem cell transplant. This rearrangement joins TRBV28 to TRBJ1-2, with 9 bases fitting TRBD1. The CDR3 DNA sequence: TGTGCCAGCAGTCCCTACACAGGGGGCGCGGGTGGCTACACCTTC. It encodes CASSPYTGGAGGYTF.